This T cell receptor (beta chain) was found in a study of persistence of HIV-infected CD4 T cells (TCRdb year 2020). As for the study more broadly: The study isolated CMV- and HIV-1 Gag-responding CD4+ T cells from ART-treated individuals to examine antigen-driven clonal expansion of HIV-1-infected cells. The median time participants had been on suppressive ART was 8 to 9 years. Peripheral blood samples of up to roughly 180 mL were collected at multiple time points, except for a couple of participants, who underwent leukapheresis at a single time point. TCRbeta sequencing assessed the clonality of all cells in each sorted population, while proviral sequencing assessed the clonality of infected cells. Cross-participant TCR cluster analysis included about eight participants for CMV and more than five participants for Gag.

Comment on this clone: What this receptor recognizes is not known. No much larger clone exists at a distance of one base, and base qualities are not known.

The germline V gene (reference sequence) sets CDR1 to SGHNT and CDR2 to YYREEE. V lost 4 bases and J lost 9 bases; the stretch between them is 23 bases long. From cysteine to phenylalanine, the CDR3 is 16 amino acids long. The entry retains the CDR3 DNA only, 48 bases that are in frame from base 1. Overall study results and their limits: Within the same sorted populations, how oligoclonal the TCRs were correlated with how oligoclonal the proviruses were. TCRbeta richness in CMV- and Gag-responding cells was significantly lower than in anti-CD3/anti-CD28-responding cells; CMV-responding cells had higher oligoclonality than CD3/CD28-stimulated and Gag-responding cells. The study involved few individuals and tested only a limited range of antigens. Because the TCR analyses were done in bulk, restricting them to just the rare CMV-responding cells that actually carried HIV-1 proviruses was not possible. Antigen-responding cells were enriched for degenerate expanded CDR3beta sequences, which suggests convergent selection of CD4+ responses to CMV and Gag.

The treatment or condition label, as the study defines it: suppressive antiretroviral therapy. Lysates of CMV-infected fibroblasts at around 10 ug/mL were used to stimulate the cells. Nonresponding CD40L-negative CD69-negative CD45RO-high memory CD4+ T cells were sorted as memory populations depleted of antigen-responding cells. HIV-1-infected adults in whom suppressive ART had been started during chronic infection were enrolled as participants. Plasma HIV-1 RNA had been undetectable (below 50 copies/mL) in participants for at least 4 years. To be included, participants needed a CD4+ T cell count above 400 cells/uL and a positive CMV serology. Before stimulation, PBMCs were isolated using density centrifugation and then depleted of CD8+ T cells. CD8-depleted PBMCs were stimulated for 18 hours with anti-CD28/CD49d costimulation, CD40-blocking antibody and enfuvirtide to prevent new infections. Cell sorting was performed on a Beckman Coulter MoFlo Legacy or XDP sorter, and dead cells were excluded with propidium iodide. Genomic DNA was extracted using the QIAamp DNA Mini Kit for samples with more than one million cells and using the Quick-DNA Microprep Kit for all other samples.

TCRbeta repertoires were sequenced from genomic DNA with the immunoSEQ hsTCRB assay version 4 in survey mode. Genomic DNA was diluted to roughly 9.2 ng/uL, using up to roughly 1 ug per sample for TCRbeta sequencing. In the authors' own workflow: ImmunoSeq Analyzer 3.0 was used for analysis of TCRbeta data, and diversity was computed on productive nucleotide rearrangements. The improved Chao index was used to estimate lower-bound TCR diversity, and the Gini coefficient was used to estimate clonality using the Immunarch R package. Different nucleotide rearrangements encoding the same CDR3beta amino acid sequence were counted as distinct clonotypes. TCRbeta sequences significantly enriched in antigen-responding cells relative to anti-CD3/anti-CD28-activated cells were identified by differential abundance analysis. GLIPH2 grouped TCRs by predicted peptide-MHC specificity, both within each participant and across combined participant data sets. TCRdb took this table from immuneACCESS and kept in-frame rearrangements with V and J called. Such tables lack part of the clones; where checked against another copy, unresolved V genes explain under half of the gap, and the rest is unexplained. V, J and clone size are taken as reported in that table, and D and trimming were inferred from the DNA itself. This sample is represented by approximately 30,000 clones; around 82% of them were singletons. The ten top clones hold roughly 4.8% of the sample.

The rearrangement combines TRBV5-4 with TRBJ2-1; a tentative D call is TRBD2 (6 bases match). The sample consisted of CD4+ T cells sorted from PBMCs after roughly 20-hour stimulation, taken from a patient who received antiretroviral therapy. Sample cell subset or site, as interpreted from the label and publication: CD40L-CD69- CD45RO-high memory CD4 T cells not responding to CMV lysate. The source of this sequence is an adult man with HIV who was CMV-seropositive. CDR3 protein: CASSAAEEGLFGEQFF. The nucleotide sequence reads TGTGCCAGCAGCGCCGCGGAGGAGGGCCTATTCGGTGAGCAGTTCTTC.